This TCR beta chain stems from a study of glioma-infiltrating T cells. Points from the study as a whole: Non-neoplastic patients had below-expected tissue-blood divergence, while all gliomas exceeded expectation. Tissue and blood shared very few CDR3 sequences.

Trimming removed 5 bases from V and 3 bases from J, with 10 bases in between. Germline V CDR1 and CDR2: MNHNS, SASEGT. This CDR3 has 13 amino acids. TCR alpha and beta CDR3 regions were amplified from RNA using iRepertoire nested multiplex PCR. TCRdb analysed the multiplex PCR reads with MiXCR anew, one entry per CDR3 protein. This table has around 140,000 distinct CDR3 sequences, roughly two fifths appearing once. Concerning this clonotype: The target antigen is unknown.

The rearrangement joins TRBV6-1 to TRBJ2-5; D might be TRBD1 or TRBD2, each matching 5 bases. Sequenced material: glioma tissue, nonneoplastic brain tissue, or PBMCs (not recorded which). This clonotype was obtained from a human donor with low-grade glioma or glioblastoma, undergoing nonglioma brain surgery, or in good health (not recorded which). The CDR3 spells CASSTGAKETQYF. The CDR3 region has the DNA TGTGCCAGCAGTACCGGGGCCAAAGAGACCCAGTACTTC.